This record covers a single T cell receptor (beta chain). CDR1 SQVTM and CDR2 ANQGSEA come from the germline V gene. V was trimmed by 4 bases and J by 5 bases, leaving 7 bases between them. The length of the CDR3 is 11 residues. Primers used in a second PCR of about 6 to 11 cycles were a sample-barcoded 5' primer and a J-beta primer mix. One entry per CDR3 protein, called by TCRdb with MiXCR from the 5' RACE reads. The sample shows about 800,000 distinct CDR3 sequences, roughly 25% of them seen only once. The data were taken from a study of blood T cells in healthy people across ages. Separately, the same data were catalogued under a study of T cells of mothers and their children.

This sequence originates from a boy younger than 18 in good health. The chain uses TRBV29-1 and TRBJ2-3; the D is unclear. Sequenced input: blood. CDR3: CSVVEVDTQYF. CDR3 DNA: TGCAGCGTTGTAGAGGTAGATACGCAGTATTTT.